The clone carrying this T cell receptor beta chain was found many times. The data belong to a study of T cells in Graves' hyperthyroidism and ophthalmopathy. Amplified regions were TCR beta CDR3 sequences from RNA transcripts. HTBI primers were employed in a first-round RT-PCR of the TCR CDR3. TCRdb recomputed calls from the multiplex PCR reads with MiXCR, one row per CDR3 protein. The data contain around 500,000 distinct CDR3 sequences, around 15% of them singletons. V was clipped by 8 bases and J by 0 bases, with 19 bases between them. Germline CDR1 reads SGHNT; CDR2 reads YENEEA. The CDR3 loop spans 16 amino acids.

This receptor was identified in a woman aged 18-29 years with Graves' hyperthyroidism. Sample: blood. This chain joins TRBV11-3 and TRBJ1-2; D might be TRBD1 (6 bases). In DNA, the CDR3 is TGTGCCAGCGCAAGGGGGGGTCCACTTTCTAACTATGGCTACACCTTC. Translated, it gives CASARGGPLSNYGYTF.